The TCR beta chain under discussion was sequenced for a study of blood T cell repertoires in COVID-19. The wider study: Researchers got acute and convalescent COVID-19 samples from the United States, Italy and Spain.

This clone has a handful of counts. Patients from Seattle were sampled longitudinally, starting during active infection. The CDR3 is 12 amino acids. The ends were cut back, 6 bases at V and 2 bases at J, with 4 bases in the middle. In the original analysis: Reference gene primers were amplified, and this amplification served to estimate nucleated cell counts. Clones were sequenced by immunoSEQ multiplex PCR, and TCRdb holds only the in-frame ones, with some missing. The V and J calls and the clone size are those of that table, but D and trimming were determined from the DNA. The sample consists of about 180,000 clones, around 83% of them appearing once.

The J gene is TRBJ2-2, the V gene TRBV12-3 or TRBV12-4, with D uncertain. The sample comprised peripheral blood. The sequence was obtained from a woman between 65 and 79 years old with COVID-19, enrolled during active disease. The CDR3 DNA reads as TGTGCCAGCAGAATAAACACCGGGGAGCTGTTTTTT. It translates to CASRINTGELFF.